The sequence of this T cell receptor beta chain was determined in a study of blood T cell repertoires in COVID-19. Study information: The samples span acute and convalescent COVID-19 from the United States, Italy and Spain. In each case, the material was cDNA or gDNA derived from T cells, B-cell-depleted T cells, or PBMCs.

Original handling: Amplified reference gene primers provided the basis for estimating nucleated cell counts. The method was immunoSEQ multiplex PCR; TCRdb's version includes in-frame clones alone and lacks a portion of them. V, J and clone size were drawn from that table, and D and trimming were deduced from the DNA. Of hundreds of thousands of clones in the sample, around 86% were seen once. The V gene's germline CDR1 is SGHRS and CDR2 YFSETQ. V was pared by 7 bases and J by 6 bases, with 0 bases of the junction left unmatched. The CDR3 extends over 13 amino acids. This sequence was found in a human donor in a cohort sampled during active COVID-19. Material for sequencing was peripheral blood. The chain recombines TRBV5-1 with TRBJ2-1, with TRBD2 identical over 14 bases. This CDR3 reads CASGLAGGNEQFF. In DNA form, the CDR3 reads TGCGCCAGCGGACTAGCGGGAGGCAATGAGCAGTTCTTC.